This TCR beta chain was recovered during a study of T cells in Graves' hyperthyroidism and ophthalmopathy (dated by TCRdb to about 2019). Some background on the complete study: Peripheral blood samples were taken at initial diagnosis, before any treatment was given. The paper reports TCR Vbeta CDR3 sequencing of approximately 140 peripheral blood samples: 40 or so ophthalmopathy, about 75 hyperthyroidism and around 17 progressor patients. To identify distinguishing TCR V-J signatures, a discovery cohort of around 100 patients was used, comprising 43 with Graves' ophthalmopathy and around 60 with stable Graves' hyperthyroidism. In over five Graves' hyperthyroidism patients, the study also compared T-cell repertoires from thyroid tissue with T-cell repertoires from blood. Following sampling, methimazole starting at 30 mg daily was given to hyperthyroidism patients, and high-dose intravenous methylprednisolone was given to ophthalmopathy patients. The approximately 100 discovery patients were divided at random into training and test sets in a 7:3 ratio. An independent validation cohort of 18 to 20 hyperthyroidism patients and about 15 patients who later progressed to ophthalmopathy tested prospective prediction of ophthalmopathy.

Hyperthyroidism patients were newly diagnosed, with disease duration under 2 months, and aged 18 to 65 years. Exclusion was applied to patients with uncontrolled infections, other autoimmune diseases, pregnancy or lactation. Clinical symptoms, serum thyroxine and TRAb, thyroid ultrasound, and orbital computed tomography formed the basis for the diagnoses. Blood from progressor patients was collected at the time of first diagnosis with hyperthyroidism, before any ophthalmopathy symptoms had appeared. Ficoll-Paque density gradient centrifugation was used to isolate PBMCs from approximately 10 ml of fresh peripheral blood. Progressor patients were first diagnosed with Graves' hyperthyroidism and then developed ophthalmopathy during follow-up. Trizol reagent was used to extract total RNA, and RNA quality was then checked on an Agilent 2100 Bioanalyzer. This clonotype was observed many times. Its specific antigen is unknown. Base qualities are not provided; no much larger clone lies one nucleotide away.

General conclusions and limits of the study: In validation, the model predicted progression to ophthalmopathy with over 60% sensitivity and roughly 72% specificity, a median of 6.5 months before onset. No statistical method was used to fix the sample size in advance, and group allocation was not hidden from the investigators. Blood samples also contained most of the expanded thyroid clonotypes (frequency above 0.001), which suggests that blood repertoires may reflect thyroid immune responses. A model built on a 13 V-J signature distinguished ophthalmopathy from stable hyperthyroidism, reaching 85% to 90% sensitivity and 81.08% specificity in cross-validation and 80%/75% in testing.

The CDR3 numbers 11 residues from cysteine through phenylalanine. Only the CDR3 DNA is retained, 33 bases long and in frame from the first base. V is cut by 7 bases and J by 6 bases, and the space between the germline ends is 10 bases. The germline V gene (reference sequence) provides CDR1 DFQATT and CDR2 SNEGSKA. The TCR beta CDR3 regions were amplified from RNA transcripts. A first-round RT-PCR of the TCR CDR3 used the HTBI primer set with the Qiagen OneStep RT-PCR kit. Libraries were constructed in a second round of multiplex PCR, after which size selection and purification were carried out. Paired-end sequencing of the libraries was performed with 100 bp reads on an Illumina HiSeq2000. In the authors' own workflow: SOAPnuke was used to process the raw data, throwing out any read that contained adapters or uncalled bases, had a mean Phred below 15, or lacked an exact constant-primer or identifier match. High-quality paired reads were merged using COPE v1.2.5, and each unique nucleotide sequence was defined as a clonotype. MiTCR v1.1 was used to align clonotypes to the IMGT TRBV, TRBD and TRBJ reference segments. Only V-J combinations with frequency above 0.0001, covering about 99% of repertoires, were analysed. A TCS score was defined as the ratio of F50 (clonal expansion) to E x V (chaos), with BLOSUM62-based TCRdist applied between CDR3 peptides within each V-J. Welch's t-statistics and random forest reduced around 510 V-J features to fewer than 15, which were used in a naive Bayes classifier (R e1071). TCRdb reworked the public reads: Q25 trimming with fastp, MiXCR clone assembly, productive beta chains retained. All rows with the same CDR3 protein become a single entry with the most common DNA and genes. TCRdb assigned the V and J calls; the authors' analysis was not used. This sample lists about 290,000 distinct CDR3 sequences; roughly 15% were detected once. The ten largest make up 30% of the sample.

The sequence was obtained from a woman between 45 and 60 years old with Graves' hyperthyroidism that later progressed to Graves' ophthalmopathy. What was sequenced was blood. The chain was built from TRBV20-1 and TRBJ2-4; the D gene cannot be named for sure. The base sequence is TGCAGTGGGCGGCTAGGAAACATTCAGTACTTC. The encoded protein is CSGRLGNIQYF.